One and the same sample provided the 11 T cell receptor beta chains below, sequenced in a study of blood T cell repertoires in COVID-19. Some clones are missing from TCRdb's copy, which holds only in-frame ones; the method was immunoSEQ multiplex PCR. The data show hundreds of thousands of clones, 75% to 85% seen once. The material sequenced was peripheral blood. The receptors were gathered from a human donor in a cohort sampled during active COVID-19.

The CDR3 region is CASSDTKPRTDTQYF. The CDR3 bases are TGTGCCAGCAGTGACACTAAACCACGCACAGATACGCAGTATTTT. This chain connects TRBV6-1 to TRBJ2-3, with no clear D. The CDR3 runs to 15 residues. The germline V gene encodes CDR1 MNHNS and CDR2 SASEGT. Trimming cost V 3 bases and J 1 base, with 11 bases left between them.

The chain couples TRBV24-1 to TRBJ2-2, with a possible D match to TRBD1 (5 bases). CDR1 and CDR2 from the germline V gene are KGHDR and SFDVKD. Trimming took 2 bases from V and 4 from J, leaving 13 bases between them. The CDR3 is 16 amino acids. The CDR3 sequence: CATSDSTANPTGELFF. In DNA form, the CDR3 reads TGTGCCACCAGTGATTCGACAGCAAATCCCACCGGGGAGCTGTTTTTT.

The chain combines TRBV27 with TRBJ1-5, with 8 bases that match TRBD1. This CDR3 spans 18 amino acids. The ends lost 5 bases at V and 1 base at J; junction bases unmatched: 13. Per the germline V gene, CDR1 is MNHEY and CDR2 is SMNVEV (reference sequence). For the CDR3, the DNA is TGTGCCAGCAGTATGGTCGGGGCAGGGGGCAGGAGCAATCAGCCCCAGCATTTT. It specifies CASSMVGAGGRSNQPQHF.

The CDR3, as DNA: TGTGCCAGCAGCTTAAGACACGACACTCAGCCCCAGCATTTT. Residues: CASSLRHDTQPQHF. This chain uses TRBV13 with TRBJ1-5; no firm D call. The germline V gene has CDR1 PRHDT and CDR2 FYEKMQ (reference sequence). The CDR3 is 14 amino acids. Trimming took 2 bases from V and 6 from J, leaving 11 bases between them.

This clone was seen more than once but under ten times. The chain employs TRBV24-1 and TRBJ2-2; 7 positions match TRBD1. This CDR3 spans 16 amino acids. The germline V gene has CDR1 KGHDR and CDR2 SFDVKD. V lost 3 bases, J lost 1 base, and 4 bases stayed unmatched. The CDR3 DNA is TGTGCCACCAGTGATCCCGGACAGGTGAACACCGGGGAGCTGTTTTTT. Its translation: CATSDPGQVNTGELFF.

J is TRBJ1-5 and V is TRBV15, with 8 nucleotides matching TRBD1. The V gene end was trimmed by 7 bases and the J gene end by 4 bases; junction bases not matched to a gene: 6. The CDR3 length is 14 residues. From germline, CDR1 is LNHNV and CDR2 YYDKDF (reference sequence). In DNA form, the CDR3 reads TGTGCCACCACTTCCACAGGGGGTAATCAGCCCCAGCATTTT. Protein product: CATTSTGGNQPQHF.

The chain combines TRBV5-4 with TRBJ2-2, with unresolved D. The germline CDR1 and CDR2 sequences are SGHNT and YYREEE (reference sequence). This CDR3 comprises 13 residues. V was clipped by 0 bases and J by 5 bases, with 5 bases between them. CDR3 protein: CASSLDRTGELFF. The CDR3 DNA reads TGTGCCAGCAGCTTGGATCGGACCGGGGAGCTGTTTTTT.

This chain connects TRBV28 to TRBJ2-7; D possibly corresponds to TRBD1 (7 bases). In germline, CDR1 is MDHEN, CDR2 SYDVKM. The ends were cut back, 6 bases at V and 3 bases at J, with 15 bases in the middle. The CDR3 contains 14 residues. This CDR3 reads CASSPGGFGYEQYF. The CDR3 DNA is TGTGCCAGCAGCCCAGGGGGGTTTGGCTACGAGCAGTACTTC. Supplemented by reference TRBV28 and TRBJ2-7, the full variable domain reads DVKVTQSSRYLVKRTGEKVFLECVQDMDHENMFWYRQDPGLGLRLIYFSYDVKMKEKGDIPEGYSVSREKKERFSLILESASTNQTSMYLCASSPGGFGYEQYFGPGTRLTVT.

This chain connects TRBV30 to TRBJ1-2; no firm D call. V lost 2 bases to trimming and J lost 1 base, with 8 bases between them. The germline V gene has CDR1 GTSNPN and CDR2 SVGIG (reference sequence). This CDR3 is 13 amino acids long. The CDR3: CAWSIGGNYGYTF. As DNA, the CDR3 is TGTGCCTGGAGTATAGGAGGTAACTATGGCTACACCTTC.

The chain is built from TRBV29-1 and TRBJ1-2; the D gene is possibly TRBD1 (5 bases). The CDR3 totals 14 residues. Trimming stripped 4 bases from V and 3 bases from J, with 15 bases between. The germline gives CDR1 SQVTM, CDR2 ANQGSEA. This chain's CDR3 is CSVASWGDDYGYTF. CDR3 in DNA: TGCAGCGTTGCTAGTTGGGGGGACGACTATGGCTACACCTTC.

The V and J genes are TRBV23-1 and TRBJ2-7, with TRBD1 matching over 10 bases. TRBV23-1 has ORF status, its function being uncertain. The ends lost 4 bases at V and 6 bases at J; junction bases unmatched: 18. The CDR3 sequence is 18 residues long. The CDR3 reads CASSPPLSGDRGKSEQYF. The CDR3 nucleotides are TGCGCCAGCAGTCCCCCCCTGTCAGGGGACAGGGGAAAATCCGAGCAGTACTTC.